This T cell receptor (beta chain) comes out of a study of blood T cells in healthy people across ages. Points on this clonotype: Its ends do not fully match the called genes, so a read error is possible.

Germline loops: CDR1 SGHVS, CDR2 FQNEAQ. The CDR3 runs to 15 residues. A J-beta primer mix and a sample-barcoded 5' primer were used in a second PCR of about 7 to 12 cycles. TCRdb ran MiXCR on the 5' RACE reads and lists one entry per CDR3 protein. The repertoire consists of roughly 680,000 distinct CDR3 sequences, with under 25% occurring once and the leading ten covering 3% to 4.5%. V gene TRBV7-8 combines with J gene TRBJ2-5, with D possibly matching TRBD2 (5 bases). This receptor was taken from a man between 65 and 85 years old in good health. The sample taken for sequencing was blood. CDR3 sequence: CASGLEDYNQETQYF. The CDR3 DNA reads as TGTGCCAGCGGCTTAGAAGACTACAACCAAGAGACCCAGTACTTC.